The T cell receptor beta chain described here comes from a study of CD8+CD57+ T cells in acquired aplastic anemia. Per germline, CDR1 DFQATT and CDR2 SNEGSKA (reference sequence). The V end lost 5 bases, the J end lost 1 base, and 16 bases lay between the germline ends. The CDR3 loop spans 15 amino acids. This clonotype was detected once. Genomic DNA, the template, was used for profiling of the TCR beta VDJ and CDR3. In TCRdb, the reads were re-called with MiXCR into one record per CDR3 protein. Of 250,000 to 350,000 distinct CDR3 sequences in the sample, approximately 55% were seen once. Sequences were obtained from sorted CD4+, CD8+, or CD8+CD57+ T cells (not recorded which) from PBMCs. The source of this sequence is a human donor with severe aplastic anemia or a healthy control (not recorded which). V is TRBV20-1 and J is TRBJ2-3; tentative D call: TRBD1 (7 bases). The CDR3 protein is CSAQQAGGRTDTQYF. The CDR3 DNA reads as TGCAGTGCTCAGCAGGCAGGGGGGCGCACAGATACGCAGTATTTT.